These 9 T cell receptor beta chains came from one sample sequenced in a study of T cell repertoires in cytomegalovirus infection. Antigens of these TCRs are unknown. In TCRdb, the reads were re-called with MiXCR into one record per CDR3 protein. The data hold about 24,000 distinct CDR3 sequences, with under 25% observed a single time. The sample was CD8+ T cells from cultured PBMCs, taken from culture after CMV antigen stimulation. Receptors were obtained from a human donor in good health (CMV status not recorded). Some clones in this sample may be carry-over from other donors' samples.

V and J are TRBV28 and TRBJ2-3, with D uncertain. There are 14 residues in the CDR3. Trimming cost V 3 bases and J 0 bases, with 7 bases left between them. The germline V gene encodes CDR1 MDHEN and CDR2 SYDVKM. The CDR3 here is CASSFRKSTDTQYF. Here the CDR3 DNA reads TGTGCCAGCAGTTTTCGGAAAAGCACAGATACGCAGTATTTT.

This clonotype was seen only a few times. This chain connects TRBV6-5 to TRBJ2-1; D is unresolved. The CDR3 extends over 13 amino acids. V lost 0 bases to trimming and J lost 8 bases, with 8 bases between them. Germline loops: CDR1 MNHEY, CDR2 SVGAGI. CDR3: CASSYSNWDEQFF. The CDR3 DNA follows: TGTGCCAGCAGTTACTCGAATTGGGATGAGCAGTTCTTC.

This clonotype was observed at least ten times. The chain combines TRBV11-3 with TRBJ2-1, with a possible D match to TRBD2 (5 bases). Germline V gene lookup returns CDR1 SGHNT and CDR2 YENEEA. The CDR3 contains 14 residues. Deletions cut 1 base from V and 5 bases from J, with 9 bases between. CDR3 region: CASSLGRRNNEQFF. The CDR3 DNA is TGTGCCAGCAGCTTAGGGAGGCGGAACAATGAGCAGTTCTTC.

The chain combines TRBV19 with TRBJ2-6, with a weak D call TRBD1 (6 bases). V lost 0 bases to trimming and J lost 3 bases, with 12 bases between them. Germline V gene sequence: CDR1 LNHDA, CDR2 SQIVND (reference sequence). The CDR3 is 17 amino acids. This CDR3 reads CASSIDQQGFGANVLTF. The DNA for the CDR3 is TGTGCCAGTAGTATAGATCAACAGGGCTTTGGGGCCAACGTCCTGACTTTC.

This rearrangement joins TRBV2 to TRBJ1-6; TRBD1 might be the D (6 bases). CDR1 and CDR2 from the germline V gene are SNHLY and FYNNEI. There are 15 residues in the CDR3. Trimming cost V 6 bases and J 7 bases, with 16 bases left between them. The CDR3 coding sequence is TGTGCCAGCAGGGGCTTTGAGGACAGAAATTCACCCCTCCACTTT. Translation gives CASRGFEDRNSPLHF.

This clonotype was seen repeatedly, ten times or more. V gene TRBV7-6 combines with J gene TRBJ2-2, with D uncertain. Trimming stripped 0 bases from V and 7 bases from J, with 6 bases between. The CDR3 is 13 amino acids. Germline values: CDR1 SGHVS, CDR2 FNYEAQ. For the CDR3, the DNA is TGTGCCAGCAGCTTAGCGAGCCTCGGGGAGCTGTTTTTT. Translation gives CASSLASLGELFF.

The V call is TRBV12-3 or TRBV12-4, the J call TRBJ1-1, with D uncertain. The CDR3 is 14 amino acids. V lost 3 bases, J lost 0 bases, and 8 bases lay in between. DNA of the CDR3: TGTGCCAGCAGTTTTAGCCCAATGAACACTGAAGCTTTCTTT. Protein sequence: CASSFSPMNTEAFF.

This clonotype was detected many times. The chain is built from TRBV7-2 and TRBJ1-2; D gene ambiguous. The CDR3 length is 11 residues. V lost 2 bases to trimming and J lost 8 bases, with 6 bases between them. The V gene's germline CDR1 is SGHTA and CDR2 FQGNSA. The CDR3 sequence: CASSLHRGYTF. CDR3 nucleotides: TGTGCCAGCAGCTTACATAGGGGCTACACCTTC.

V and J are TRBV6-6 and TRBJ1-2; no firm D call. Germline CDR1 reads MNHNY; CDR2 reads SVGAGI (reference sequence). Trimming pared 5 bases from V and 2 bases from J, leaving 15 bases between. This CDR3 spans 15 amino acids. CDR3 sequence reads: CASSLILGRNYGYTF. CDR3 nucleotide sequence: TGTGCCAGCAGTCTAATACTCGGACGGAACTATGGCTACACCTTC.